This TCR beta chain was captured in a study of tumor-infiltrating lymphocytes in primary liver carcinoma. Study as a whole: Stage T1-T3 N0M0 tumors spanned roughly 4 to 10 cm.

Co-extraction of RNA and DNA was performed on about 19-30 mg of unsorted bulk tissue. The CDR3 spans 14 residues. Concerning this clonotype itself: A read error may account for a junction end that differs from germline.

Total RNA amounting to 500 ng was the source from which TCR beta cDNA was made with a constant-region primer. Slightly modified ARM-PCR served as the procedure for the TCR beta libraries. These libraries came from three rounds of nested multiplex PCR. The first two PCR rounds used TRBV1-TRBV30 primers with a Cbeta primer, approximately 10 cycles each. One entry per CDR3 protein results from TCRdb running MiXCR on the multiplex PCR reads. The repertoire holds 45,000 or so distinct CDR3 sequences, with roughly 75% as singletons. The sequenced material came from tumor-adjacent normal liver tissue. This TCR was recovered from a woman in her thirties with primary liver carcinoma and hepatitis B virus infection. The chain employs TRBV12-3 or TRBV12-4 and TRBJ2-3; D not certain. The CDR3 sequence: CARTLWGSTDTQYF. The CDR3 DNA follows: TGTGCCAGAACCTTGTGGGGAAGCACAGATACACAGTATTTT.